These 2 T cell receptor beta chains were all obtained from the same sample, sequenced in a study of T cell responses to AZD1222 COVID-19 vaccine. The repertoire was sequenced with immunoSEQ multiplex PCR; TCRdb's copy has only in-frame clones and lacks some. This sample carries about 44,000 clones, about three quarters of them seen once, and the ten largest clones take approximately 3.6%. This specimen consisted of peripheral blood, obtained on day 0 of AZD1222 vaccination. All receptors derive from an adult in good health.

The chain links TRBV4-2 to TRBJ1-2; 10 bases map to TRBD1. Germline loops: CDR1 LGHNA, CDR2 YNFKEQ. The CDR3 sequence is 15 residues long. The V gene end was trimmed by 0 bases and the J gene end by 6 bases; junction bases not matched to a gene: 4. The CDR3 nucleotides read TGTGCCAGCAGCCAAGAGGTCGGGACAGGGGATGGCTACACCTTC. Translating it yields CASSQEVGTGDGYTF.

J is TRBJ1-3 and V is TRBV3-1 (or the pseudogene TRBV3-2), with a possible D match to TRBD1 (6 bases). The V gene lost 7 bases and the J gene lost 4 bases, with 20 bases spanning the gap. Germline V gene lookup returns CDR1 LGHDT and CDR2 YNNKEL (reference sequence). The CDR3 is 16 amino acids. The CDR3 reads CASTSRAGALGNTIYF. The CDR3 DNA reads TGTGCCAGCACCTCACGGGCGGGGGCCCTGGGAAACACCATATATTTT.